The T cell receptor (beta chain) described here comes from a study of blood T cell repertoires in COVID-19. As processed by the authors: Amplification of reference gene primers provided the estimated nucleated cell counts. Libraries were prepared by immunoSEQ multiplex PCR; TCRdb keeps only in-frame clonotypes and omits some of them. That table supplies the V and J calls and clone size; D and trimming were determined from the DNA. The profile covers 150,000 to 200,000 clones, with around 80% appearing a single time and around 14% taken by the ten largest. The V end lost 4 bases, the J end lost 4 bases, and 10 bases lay between the germline ends. Germline V gene lookup returns CDR1 SEHNR and CDR2 FQNEAQ (reference sequence). CDR3 length: 13 amino acids.

The chain uses TRBV7-9 and TRBJ1-1, with D perhaps TRBD1 (5 bases). The receptor comes from a man aged 60 to 75 who had been exposed to COVID-19. The material sequenced was PBMCs or T cells enriched from blood (not recorded which). Written as DNA, the CDR3 is TGTGCCAGCAGCTCTCAGGGTGGCACTGAAGCTTTCTTT. Translating it yields CASSSQGGTEAFF. Supplemented by reference TRBV7-9 and TRBJ1-1, the full variable domain reads DTGVSQNPRHKITKRGQNVTFRCDPISEHNRLYWYRQTLGQGPEFLTYFQNEAQLEKSRLLSDRFSAERPKGSFSTLEIQRTEQGDSAMYLCASSSQGGTEAFFGQGTRLTVV.